This entry lists 2 T cell receptor beta chains sequenced from one sample in a study of brain metastases from non-small cell lung cancer. Sequencing was performed with immunoSEQ multiplex PCR; in TCRdb, only in-frame clones are kept and a portion is missing. This sample has some 1,300 clones, with approximately 85% found just once. The sequenced material came from tumor-adjacent normal tissue. All receptors come from a donor over 35 with non-small cell lung cancer.

This clone has only one observation. The chain combines TRBV6-4 with TRBJ2-1; a weak D match, TRBD1 (5 bases). CDR3 length: 14 residues. Looked up from germline, CDR1 is MRHNA and CDR2 is SNTAGT. V was pared by 6 bases and J by 5 bases, with 14 bases between. CDR3 sequence reads: CASRIFQGNNEQFF. The CDR3 bases are TGTGCCAGCAGAATATTTCAGGGAAACAATGAGCAGTTCTTC.

This chain links TRBV7-2 with TRBJ1-1; no reliable D call. V was clipped by 1 base and J by 1 base, with 7 bases between them. Germline values: CDR1 SGHTA, CDR2 FQGNSA. CDR3 length equals 14 residues. The chain's CDR3 is CASSLGRGNTEAFF. The CDR3 bases are TGTGCCAGCAGCTTAGGGCGAGGGAACACTGAAGCTTTCTTT.